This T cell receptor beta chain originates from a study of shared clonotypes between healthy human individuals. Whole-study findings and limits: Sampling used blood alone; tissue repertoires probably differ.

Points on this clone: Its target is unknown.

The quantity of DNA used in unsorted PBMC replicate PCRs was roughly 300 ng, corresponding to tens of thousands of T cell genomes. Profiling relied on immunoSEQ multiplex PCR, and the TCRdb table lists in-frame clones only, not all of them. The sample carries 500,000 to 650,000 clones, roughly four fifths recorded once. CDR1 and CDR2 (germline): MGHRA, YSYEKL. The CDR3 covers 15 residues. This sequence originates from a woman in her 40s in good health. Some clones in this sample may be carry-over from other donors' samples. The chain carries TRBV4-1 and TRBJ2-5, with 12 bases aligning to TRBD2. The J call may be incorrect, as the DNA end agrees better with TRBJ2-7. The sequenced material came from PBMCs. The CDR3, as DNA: TGCGCCAGCAGCCAACTAGCGGGAGGGACCTACGAGCAGTACTTC. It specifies CASSQLAGGTYEQYF.